This T cell receptor (beta chain) is drawn from a study of blood T cells in healthy people across ages. Researchers report isolating at least 6 million PBMCs per sample. Trimming stripped 0 bases from V and 5 bases from J, with 14 bases between. This CDR3 has 15 amino acids. Germline CDR1 and CDR2: SGHRS and YFSETQ. PCR was performed a second time for 7 to 11 cycles using a sample-barcoded 5' primer and a J-beta primer mix. Each CDR3 protein is one row after TCRdb ran MiXCR on the 5' RACE reads. The table has under 1,100,000 distinct CDR3 sequences, under 30% seen once; the top ten hold 0.65% to 0.75%. These records were also assigned to another study, of T cells of mothers and their children. Per that paper: A handful of children and their three healthy Caucasian mothers were the donors.

The sample taken for sequencing was blood. The genes are TRBV5-1 and TRBJ2-5; TRBD1 might be the D (5 bases). The receptor was isolated from a girl aged 2 to 10 in good health. This CDR3 is CASSLVGASGETQYF. For the CDR3, the DNA is TGCGCCAGCAGCTTGGTAGGGGCCTCCGGGGAGACCCAGTACTTC.